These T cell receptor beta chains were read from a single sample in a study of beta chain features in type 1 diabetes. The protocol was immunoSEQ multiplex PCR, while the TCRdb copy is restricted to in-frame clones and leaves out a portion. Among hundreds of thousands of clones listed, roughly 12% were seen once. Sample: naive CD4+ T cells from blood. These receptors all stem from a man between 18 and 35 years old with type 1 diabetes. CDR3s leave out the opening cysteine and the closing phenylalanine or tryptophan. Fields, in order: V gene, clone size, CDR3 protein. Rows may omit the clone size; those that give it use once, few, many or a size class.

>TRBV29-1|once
SVEDPGGARYGYT
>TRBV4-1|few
ASSQLSGPKQF
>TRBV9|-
ASSVASLTDNEQF
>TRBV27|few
ASSPEGQGGQPQH
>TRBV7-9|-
ASSPKAGSSSTDTQY
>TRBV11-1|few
ASSLVGGPGELF
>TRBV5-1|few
ASSLEGMSYNEQF
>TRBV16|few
ASSQSDTRGTIY
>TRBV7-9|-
AIPRGGGGEQF
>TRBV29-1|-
SVTGQGNTEAF
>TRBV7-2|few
ASSLEEVGPSTDTQY
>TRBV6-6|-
ASSTFRGQTREQY
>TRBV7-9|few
ASSLVALNEKLF
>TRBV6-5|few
ASSYSGTDETQY
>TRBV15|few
ATSRDMASYEQY
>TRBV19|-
ASSIGQHNQPQH
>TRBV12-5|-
ASGLEQNYNEQF
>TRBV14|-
ASSPGSGGGYT
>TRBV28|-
ASSLQPGTKRTYEQY
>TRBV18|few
ASSPTSGRLSTGELF
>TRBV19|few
ASSGRAPYTDTQY
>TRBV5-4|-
ASSKDRGSNQPQH
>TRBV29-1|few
SGDPGNGDTIY
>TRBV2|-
ASSRQGLVRLF
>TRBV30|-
AWSVFNYGYT
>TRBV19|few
ASSLTRGYT
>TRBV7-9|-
ASSSPNYGYT
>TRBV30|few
AWSEQEGTEAF
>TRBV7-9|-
ASSYTAPRPSTDTQY
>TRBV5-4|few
ASSPGRDTDTQY